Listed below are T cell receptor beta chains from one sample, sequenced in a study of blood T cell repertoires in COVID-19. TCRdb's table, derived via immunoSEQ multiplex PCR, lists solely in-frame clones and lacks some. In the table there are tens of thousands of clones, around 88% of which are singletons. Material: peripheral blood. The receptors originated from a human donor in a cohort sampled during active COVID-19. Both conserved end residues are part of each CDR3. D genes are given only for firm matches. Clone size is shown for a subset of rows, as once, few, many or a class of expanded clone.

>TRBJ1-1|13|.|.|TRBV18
TGTGCCAGCTGCCAGGGCTTGTACACTGAAGCTTTCTTT
CASCQGLYTEAFF
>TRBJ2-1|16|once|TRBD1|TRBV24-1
TGTGCCACCAGTGATGCGAGGGACAGGGGAGCCAATGAGCAGTTCTTC
CATSDARDRGANEQFF
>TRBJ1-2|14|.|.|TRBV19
TGTGCCAGTAGTAAACTCGACATTCCTCATGGCTACACCTTC
CASSKLDIPHGYTF
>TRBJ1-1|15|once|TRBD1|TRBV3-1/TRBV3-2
TGTGCCAGCAGCCAAGGACAGGGAAGGGACACTGAAGCTTTCTTT
CASSQGQGRDTEAFF
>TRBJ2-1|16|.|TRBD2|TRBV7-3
TGTGCCAGCAGCTTAAGACTAGCGGGGGGGCACAATGAGCAGTTCTTC
CASSLRLAGGHNEQFF
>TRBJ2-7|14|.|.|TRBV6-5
TGTGCCAGCAGGGGAGATTGGGGGCGGTACGAGCAGTACTTC
CASRGDWGRYEQYF
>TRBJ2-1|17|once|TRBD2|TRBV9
TGTGCCAGCAGCGTAGGGCTAGCGGGAGCAAAGATGAATGAGCAGTTCTTC
CASSVGLAGAKMNEQFF
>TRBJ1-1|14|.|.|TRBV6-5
TGTGCCAGCAGTTACTCGACCGGGGACACTGAAGCTTTCTTT
CASSYSTGDTEAFF
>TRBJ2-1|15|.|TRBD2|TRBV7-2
TGTGCCAGCAGCTTAGCAGGCGGGGGGGTGGATGAGCAGTTCTTC
CASSLAGGGVDEQFF
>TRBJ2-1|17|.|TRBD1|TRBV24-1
TGTGCCACCAGTGCCGGGAAGGGGACAGGAACCTACAATGAGCAGTTCTTC
CATSAGKGTGTYNEQFF
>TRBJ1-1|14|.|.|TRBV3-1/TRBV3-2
TGTGCCAGCAGCCAAACCCGGGGGGGAACTGAAGCTTTCTTT
CASSQTRGGTEAFF
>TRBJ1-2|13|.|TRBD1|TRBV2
TGTGCCAGCAGCGGACAGGGTATTTATGGCTACACCTTC
CASSGQGIYGYTF
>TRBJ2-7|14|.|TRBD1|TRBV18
TGTGCCAGCTCCCCGGACAGGGGAGGGTACGAGCAGTACTTC
CASSPDRGGYEQYF
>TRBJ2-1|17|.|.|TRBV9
TGTGCCAGCAGCGTAGGGCCAACGACAGGAGTGGTAGGTGAGCAGTTCTTC
CASSVGPTTGVVGEQFF
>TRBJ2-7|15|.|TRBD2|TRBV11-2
TGTGCCAGCAGCCAGAGCGGGAGAGCAGCCTACGAGCAGTACTTC
CASSQSGRAAYEQYF
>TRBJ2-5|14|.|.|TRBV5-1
TGCGCCAGCAGCTTTGGGCTAGCTGAAGAGACCCAGTACTTC
CASSFGLAEETQYF
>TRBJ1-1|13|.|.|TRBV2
TGTGCCAGCAGCGACCAGGAGGGCACTGAAGCTTTCTTT
CASSDQEGTEAFF
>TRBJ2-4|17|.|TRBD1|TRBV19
TGTGCCAGTAGTCCTCCCGGTCCAGGGGGCATTGGAAACATTCAGTACTTC
CASSPPGPGGIGNIQYF
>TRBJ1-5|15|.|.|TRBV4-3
TGCGCCAGCAGCCAAGATGGTGGGGGGGGTCAGCCCCAGCATTTT
CASSQDGGGGQPQHF
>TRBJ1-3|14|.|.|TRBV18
TGTGCCAGCTCACCAGAAGGGGCCGGAAACACCATATATTTT
CASSPEGAGNTIYF
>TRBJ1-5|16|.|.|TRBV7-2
TGTGCCAGCAGCTTAGCCGCACAGTATAGCAATCAGCCCCAGCATTTT
CASSLAAQYSNQPQHF
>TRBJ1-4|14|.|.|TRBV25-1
TGTGCCAGCAGCCGGATAGGGGGAAACGAAAAACTGTTTTTT
CASSRIGGNEKLFF
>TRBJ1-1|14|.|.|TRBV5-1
TGCGCCAGCAGCAGTGGACAGCTAAACACTGAAGCTTTCTTT
CASSSGQLNTEAFF
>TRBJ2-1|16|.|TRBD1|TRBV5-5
TGTGCCAGCAGCCGGGACAGGGGTTGGGGCTACAATGAGCAGTTCTTC
CASSRDRGWGYNEQFF
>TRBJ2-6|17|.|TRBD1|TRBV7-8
TGTGCCAGCAGCTCGGACAGGCTCATCTCTGGGGCCAACGTCCTGACTTTC
CASSSDRLISGANVLTF
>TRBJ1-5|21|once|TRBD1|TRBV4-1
TGCGCCAGCAGCCAGTCGGGGGCAGGGACAGGGGTGGAGGGAAGCAATCAGCCCCAGCATTTT
CASSQSGAGTGVEGSNQPQHF
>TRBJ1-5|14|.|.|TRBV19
TGTGCCAGTAGTATAATGGAGGGCAATCAGCCCCAGCATTTT
CASSIMEGNQPQHF
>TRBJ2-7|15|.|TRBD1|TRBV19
TGTGCCAGTAGTATAGTTGGGGACAGCTCCTACGAGCAGTACTTC
CASSIVGDSSYEQYF
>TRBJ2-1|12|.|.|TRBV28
TGTGCCAGCAGAAGAAATCTTCAGGAGCAGTTCTTC
CASRRNLQEQFF
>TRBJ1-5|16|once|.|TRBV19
TGTGCCAGTAGAAAAGGGGGACCGGATAGCAATCAGCCCCAGCATTTT
CASRKGGPDSNQPQHF
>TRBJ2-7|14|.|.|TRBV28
TGTGCCAGCAGGCTGACAGAGATCAGCTACGAGCAGTACTTC
CASRLTEISYEQYF
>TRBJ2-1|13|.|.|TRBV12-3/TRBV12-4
TGTGCCAGCAGTTTCCTGGCCTCTGCCGAGCAGTTCTTC
CASSFLASAEQFF
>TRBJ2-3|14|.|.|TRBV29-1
TGCAGCTCCCCGCGGAGGCTCAGCACAGATACGCAGTATTTT
CSSPRRLSTDTQYF
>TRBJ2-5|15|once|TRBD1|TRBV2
TGTGCCAGCAGTGCCCAGGGGGCGCTATTAGAGACCCAGTACTTC
CASSAQGALLETQYF
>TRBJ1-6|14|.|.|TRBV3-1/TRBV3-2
TGTGCCAGCAGCCAAGCGGTGGGGAGGTCACCCCTCCACTTT
CASSQAVGRSPLHF
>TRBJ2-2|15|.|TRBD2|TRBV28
TGTGCCAGCAGTTTATACGGGAGGGCCACCGGGGAGCTGTTTTTT
CASSLYGRATGELFF
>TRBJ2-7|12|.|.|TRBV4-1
TGCGCCAGCAGCCAAGATTTACGGGAGCAGTACTTC
CASSQDLREQYF
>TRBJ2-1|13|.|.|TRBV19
TGTGCCAGTAGTATAGCACGGGGAAGAGAGCAGTTCTTC
CASSIARGREQFF
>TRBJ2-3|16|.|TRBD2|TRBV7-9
TGTGCCAGCAGCGTGACTAGCGGGACCGGGTCAGATACGCAGTATTTT
CASSVTSGTGSDTQYF
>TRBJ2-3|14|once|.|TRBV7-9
TGTGCCAGCAGCTTCAGGGGCCTCACAGATACGCAGTATTTT
CASSFRGLTDTQYF
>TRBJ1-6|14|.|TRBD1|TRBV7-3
TGTGCCAGCAGCTTAGGGACAGAGAATTCACCCCTCCACTTT
CASSLGTENSPLHF
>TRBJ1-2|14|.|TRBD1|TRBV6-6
TGTGCCAGCAGTACCACAGGGGGCGCCTATGGCTACACCTTC
CASSTTGGAYGYTF
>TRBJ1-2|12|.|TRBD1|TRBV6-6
TGTGCCAGCCGGACAGGCCCCTATGGCTACACCTTC
CASRTGPYGYTF
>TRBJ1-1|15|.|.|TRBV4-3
TGCGCCAGCAGCCAGTCCTACAGGTTAGGGACTGAAGCTTTCTTT
CASSQSYRLGTEAFF
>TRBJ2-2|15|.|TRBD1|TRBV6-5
TGTGCCAGCAGCCTTCACCACAGGGGAACCGGGGAGCTGTTTTTT
CASSLHHRGTGELFF
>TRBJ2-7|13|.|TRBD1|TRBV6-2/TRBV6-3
TGTGCCAGCAGTTACTTGGACAGGGAAGAGCAGTACTTC
CASSYLDREEQYF
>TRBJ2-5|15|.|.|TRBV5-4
TGTGCCAGCAGCCCCGAAGGTAAATCAGGAGAGACCCAGTACTTC
CASSPEGKSGETQYF
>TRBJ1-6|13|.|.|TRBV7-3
TGTGCCAGCAGCTTGGGACAAAATTCACCCCTCCACTTT
CASSLGQNSPLHF
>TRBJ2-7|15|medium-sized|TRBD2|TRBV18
TGTGCCAGCTCACCCCGAGGAGCGGGACCCTACGAGCAGTACTTC
CASSPRGAGPYEQYF
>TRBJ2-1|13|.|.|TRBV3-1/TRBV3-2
TGTGCCAGCAGCCAAGATTCCGCGGGTGAGCAGTTCTTC
CASSQDSAGEQFF
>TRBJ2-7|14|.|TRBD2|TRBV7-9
TGTGCCAGCAGCTTAAGCGGGAGATTACACGAGCAGTACTTC
CASSLSGRLHEQYF